This passage covers 2 T cell receptor beta chains from one sample sequenced in a study of cytomegalovirus exposure and HLA in healthy donors. Amplification used 60 Vbeta primers and 13 Jbeta primers. Assay: immunoSEQ multiplex PCR; the TCRdb copy retains only in-frame clones and omits some. Of fewer than 65,000 clones listed, 80% to 90% are singletons. The specimen sequenced was PBMCs. All receptors come from a man aged 18 to 30 in good health and CMV-seronegative.

V gene TRBV7-2 combines with J gene TRBJ2-1; 12 bases align to TRBD1. Germline values: CDR1 SGHTA, CDR2 FQGNSA. With V trimmed by 4 bases and J by 8 bases, 6 bases remained unmatched. This CDR3 spans 15 amino acids. CDR3 bases: TGTGCCAGCAGCTCGGGACAGGGGGCAAAAGATGAGCAGTTCTTC. Amino acids: CASSSGQGAKDEQFF.

This clone was observed once. This chain uses TRBV29-1 with TRBJ2-7, with TRBD1 as a possible D gene (5 bases). CDR1 is SQVTM, CDR2 ANQGSEA, per germline. This CDR3 spans 12 amino acids. Trimming cost V 6 bases and J 2 bases, with 11 bases left between them. This chain's CDR3 is CSVVTEAYEQYF. The CDR3 DNA follows: TGCAGCGTCGTGACAGAAGCCTACGAGCAGTACTTC.